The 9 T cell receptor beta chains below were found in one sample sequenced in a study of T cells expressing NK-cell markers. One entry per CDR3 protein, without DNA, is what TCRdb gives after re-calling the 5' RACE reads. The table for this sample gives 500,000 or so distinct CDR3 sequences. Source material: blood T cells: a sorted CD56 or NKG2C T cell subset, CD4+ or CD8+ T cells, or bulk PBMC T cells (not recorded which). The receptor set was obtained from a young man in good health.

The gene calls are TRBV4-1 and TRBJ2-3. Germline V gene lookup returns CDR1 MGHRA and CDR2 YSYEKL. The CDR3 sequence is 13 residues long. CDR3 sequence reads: CASSQDFQDTQYF.

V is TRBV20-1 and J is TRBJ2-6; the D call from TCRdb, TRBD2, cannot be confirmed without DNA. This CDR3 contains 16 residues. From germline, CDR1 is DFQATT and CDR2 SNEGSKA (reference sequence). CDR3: CSAKTASLSGANVLTF.

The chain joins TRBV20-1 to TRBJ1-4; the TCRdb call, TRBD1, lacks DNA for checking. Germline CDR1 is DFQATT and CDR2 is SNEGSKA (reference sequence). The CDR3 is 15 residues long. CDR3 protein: CSATGQGSTNEKLFF.

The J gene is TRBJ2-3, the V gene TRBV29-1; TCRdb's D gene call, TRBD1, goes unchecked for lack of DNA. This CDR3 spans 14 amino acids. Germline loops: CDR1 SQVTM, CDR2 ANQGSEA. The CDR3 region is CTITGIISTDTQYF.

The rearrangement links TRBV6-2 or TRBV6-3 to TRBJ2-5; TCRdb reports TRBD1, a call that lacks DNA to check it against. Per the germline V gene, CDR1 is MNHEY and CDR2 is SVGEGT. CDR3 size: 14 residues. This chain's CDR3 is CASSNRGYQETQYF.

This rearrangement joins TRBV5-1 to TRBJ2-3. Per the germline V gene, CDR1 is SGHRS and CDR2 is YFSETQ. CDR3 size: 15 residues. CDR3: CASSLTDRNTDTQYF.

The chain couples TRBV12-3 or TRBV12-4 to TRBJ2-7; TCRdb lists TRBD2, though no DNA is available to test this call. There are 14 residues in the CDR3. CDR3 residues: CASNPSGRRAEQYF.

CDR3 region: CASSETGRTEAFF. The chain uses TRBV12-3 or TRBV12-4 and TRBJ1-1; TCRdb returns TRBD1, unconfirmable since there is no DNA. The CDR3 has 13 residues.

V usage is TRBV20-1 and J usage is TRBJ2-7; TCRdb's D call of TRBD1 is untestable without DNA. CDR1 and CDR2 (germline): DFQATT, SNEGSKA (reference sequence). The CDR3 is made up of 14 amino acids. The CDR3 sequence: CSARKRDSYYEQYF.